These 29 T cell receptor beta chains were sequenced from one sample in a study of blood T cell repertoires in COVID-19. The data were produced by immunoSEQ multiplex PCR, yet TCRdb's version contains in-frame clones alone and is incomplete. The sample records almost 250,000 clones, roughly 85% being singletons. Material for sequencing was PBMCs or T cells enriched from blood (not recorded which). The receptors were sampled from a woman aged 45-65 years with acute COVID-19.

The CDR3 nucleotides are TGTGCCAGTAGCCCTGACAGGGTGAGCGGAAACACCATATATTTT. Encoded protein: CASSPDRVSGNTIYF. The genes are TRBV19 and TRBJ1-3, with 7 bases lining up with TRBD1. Trimming took 6 bases from V and 4 from J; bases not matched to a gene: 9. This CDR3 is 15 amino acids long. The germline V gene has CDR1 LNHDA and CDR2 SQIVND (reference sequence).

This clone was recorded once. This rearrangement joins TRBV4-1 to TRBJ1-6, with 7 nucleotides matching TRBD1. V dropped 1 base and J dropped 4; count of bases not matched to a gene: 4. This CDR3 comprises 16 residues. Germline V gives CDR1 MGHRA, CDR2 YSYEKL. CDR3 sequence reads: CASSQAGTAYNSPLHF. CDR3 DNA sequence: TGCGCCAGCAGCCAAGCTGGGACAGCTTATAATTCACCCCTCCACTTT.

This sequence joins TRBV18 and TRBJ1-5; possibly TRBD1 for D (6 bases). The germline V and J ends were trimmed by 4 bases and 5 bases, with 18 bases remaining between them. The germline gives CDR1 KGHSH, CDR2 LQKENI. This CDR3 has 16 amino acids. CDR3 nucleotides: TGTGCCAGCTCACATACTATGACAGGCCCCGATCAGCCCCAGCATTTT. Protein: CASSHTMTGPDQPQHF.

The chain carries TRBV9 and TRBJ2-5; possible D gene TRBD2, 6 bases. CDR1 and CDR2 from the germline V gene are SGDLS and YYNGEE. The CDR3 is 14 residues long. Trimming stripped 5 bases from V and 2 bases from J, with 13 bases between. This CDR3 reads CASSVLAAQETQYF. CDR3 DNA: TGTGCCAGCAGTGTATTAGCGGCGCAAGAGACCCAGTACTTC.

This clone has more than one count but fewer than ten. The V call is TRBV2, the J call TRBJ2-5; TRBD1 matches 9 bases. The germline CDR1 and CDR2 sequences are SNHLY and FYNNEI. Trimming removed 8 bases from V and 6 bases from J; junction bases left unmatched: 13. The CDR3 sequence is 15 residues long. In nucleotides, the CDR3 is TGTGCCAGCCTGGTGGACAGGGGAAATGGAAAGACCCAGTACTTC. Protein product: CASLVDRGNGKTQYF.

The V call is TRBV29-1, the J call TRBJ1-3; a possible D gene is TRBD1 (6 bases). The CDR3 runs 13 residues. Trimming cost V 6 bases and J 0 bases, with 9 bases left between them. The germline V gene encodes CDR1 SQVTM and CDR2 ANQGSEA. In DNA, the CDR3 is TGCAGCGTCTCAGGGGACTCTGGAAACACCATATATTTT. This encodes CSVSGDSGNTIYF.

J is TRBJ2-7 and V is TRBV30; D might be TRBD1 or TRBD2, each matching 5 bases. CDR3 length: 11 amino acids. The ends were cut back, 5 bases at V and 1 base at J, with 6 bases in the middle. Germline V gene data show CDR1 as GTSNPN and CDR2 as SVGIG (reference sequence). In DNA, the CDR3 is TGTGCCTGGGAGGGGTCCTACGAGCAGTACTTC. This codes for CAWEGSYEQYF.

The chain recombines TRBV4-3 with TRBJ1-2; TRBD1 is a possible D gene (5 bases). Trimming cost V 1 base and J 8 bases, with 20 bases left between them. This CDR3 comprises 16 residues. Germline loops: CDR1 LGHNA, CDR2 YSLEER. The CDR3 nucleotides are TGCGCCAGCAGCCAAGGCTGGAGGGGATCAATTGGAGGCTACACCTTC. This sequence encodes CASSQGWRGSIGGYTF.

There are a few counts of this clone. In DNA form, the CDR3 reads TGTGCCATCAGTGAACTCGGGGAGCAGTACTTC. It encodes CAISELGEQYF. The V gene is TRBV10-3, the J gene TRBJ2-7; D call uncertain. The CDR3 sequence is 11 residues long. In germline, CDR1 is ENHRY, CDR2 SYGVKD. Trimming pared 3 bases from V and 7 bases from J, leaving 7 bases between.

The chain links TRBV19 to TRBJ1-2; a weak D match, TRBD1 (6 bases). Germline lookup yields CDR1 LNHDA and CDR2 SQIVND (reference sequence). V lost 4 bases, J lost 6 bases, and 21 bases lay in between. The CDR3 totals 16 residues. The CDR3 DNA is TGTGCCAGTAGTACAGACCCCTCGACAGGAGAAAATGGCTACACCTTC. It translates to CASSTDPSTGENGYTF. Based on the CDR3 plus reference TRBV19 and TRBJ1-2, the full variable domain is DGGITQSPKYLFRKEGQNVTLSCEQNLNHDAMYWYRQDPGQGLRLIYYSQIVNDFQKGDIAEGYSVSREKKESFPLTVTSAQKNPTAFYLCASSTDPSTGENGYTFGSGTRLTVV.

The J gene is TRBJ1-1, the V gene TRBV6-6; D not resolved. Trimming stripped 4 bases from V and 5 bases from J, with 8 bases between. CDR3 length: 12 residues. Germline V gene sequence: CDR1 MNHNY, CDR2 SVGAGI (reference sequence). The CDR3, as DNA: TGTGCCAGCAGTTTACACCTTACTGAAGCTTTCTTT. Its protein is CASSLHLTEAFF.

The chain carries TRBV18 and TRBJ1-4, with D maybe TRBD1 (6 bases). Germline lookup yields CDR1 KGHSH and CDR2 LQKENI. V was clipped by 3 bases and J by 8 bases, with 10 bases between them. The CDR3 is 13 amino acids. The CDR3 spells CASSPQTGEKLFF. The CDR3 coding sequence is TGTGCCAGCTCACCTCAGACAGGCGAAAAACTGTTTTTT.

V is TRBV6-2 or TRBV6-3 and J is TRBJ1-1, with 8 positions matching TRBD1. Trimming at V came to 4 bases and at J to 3 bases, leaving 13 bases not matched to a gene. Germline loops: CDR1 MNHEY, CDR2 SVGEGT. The CDR3 loop spans 17 amino acids. The CDR3 sequence: CASSSLFSGGKDTEAFF. The CDR3 bases are TGTGCCAGCAGTTCTCTCTTCTCAGGGGGCAAGGACACTGAAGCTTTCTTT.

This chain joins TRBV29-1 and TRBJ1-2, with D tentatively TRBD1 (6 bases). Germline V lookup: CDR1 SQVTM, CDR2 ANQGSEA. V was cut by 6 bases and J by 6 bases, with 11 bases left in between. CDR3 size: 11 residues. CDR3 sequence reads: CSVPTGDGYTF. As DNA, the CDR3 is TGCAGCGTGCCGACAGGCGATGGCTACACCTTC.

In this sample, this clone turned up a few times. The chain joins TRBV5-1 to TRBJ1-4; D perhaps matches TRBD1 (6 bases). This CDR3 contains 15 residues. The V end lost 3 bases, the J end lost 6 bases, and 15 bases lay between the germline ends. Germline V CDR1 and CDR2: SGHRS, YFSETQ. The CDR3, as DNA: TGCGCCAGCAGCTCCCGGGACACTGGCGATGAAAAACTGTTTTTT. Translating gives CASSSRDTGDEKLFF.

The chain joins TRBV7-8 to TRBJ2-5; possible D gene TRBD2, 5 bases. The CDR3 contains 15 residues. CDR1 SGHVS and CDR2 FQNEAQ come from the germline V gene. Trimming stripped 0 bases from V and 2 bases from J, with 10 bases between. The CDR3 DNA is TGTGCCAGCAGCTTAGCGGTGGGGAGACAAGAGACCCAGTACTTC. It codes for CASSLAVGRQETQYF.

The chain combines TRBV9 with TRBJ2-4; 10 bases align to TRBD1. Germline CDR1 is SGDLS and CDR2 is YYNGEE. The CDR3 sequence is 17 residues long. Germline trimming cut 3 bases from V and 6 bases from J; bases unmatched to any gene: 12. CDR3 sequence reads: CASSAPGTGAALNIQYF. The DNA for the CDR3 is TGTGCCAGCAGCGCCCCCGGGACAGGGGCCGCCCTAAACATTCAGTACTTC.

This clone was seen only a few times. The rearrangement joins TRBV4-3 to TRBJ1-5, with 7 positions matching TRBD1. The junction had 4 bases not matched to a gene; V was cut back by 4 bases and J by 4 bases. CDR1 is LGHNA and CDR2 is YSLEER in the germline V gene. This CDR3 is 14 amino acids long. CDR3 bases: TGCGCCAGCAGCCGGGACAGAGAAAATCAGCCCCAGCATTTT. Translating it yields CASSRDRENQPQHF.

The chain combines TRBV5-1 with TRBJ2-4, with a tentative D call TRBD1 (5 bases). V lost 4 bases and J 5 bases, leaving 13 bases between the germline ends. Germline V gene sequence: CDR1 SGHRS, CDR2 YFSETQ. This CDR3 is 14 amino acids long. CDR3: CASSSQGRENIQYF. In nucleotides, the CDR3 is TGCGCCAGCAGCAGCCAGGGTCGGGAAAACATTCAGTACTTC.

This chain uses TRBV5-6 with TRBJ1-5, with TRBD1 identical over 7 bases. The trim removed 4 bases at V and 3 bases at J, leaving 7 bases unmatched. Germline CDR1 and CDR2: SGHDT and YYEEEE. There are 15 residues in the CDR3. The CDR3 protein is CASSLGTASNQPQHF. DNA for the CDR3: TGTGCCAGCAGCCTCGGGACAGCTTCCAATCAGCCCCAGCATTTT.

This clone has just one count. V is TRBV18 and J is TRBJ1-2; 9 nucleotides line up with TRBD1. V shed 1 base and J 6 bases; nucleotides not matched to a gene: 12. The CDR3 runs to 17 residues. CDR1 KGHSH and CDR2 LQKENI come from the germline V gene. The CDR3 region has the DNA TGTGCCAGCTCACCACGGTCCGGGGACAGGGTTGATAATGGCTACACCTTC. Amino acid sequence: CASSPRSGDRVDNGYTF.

DNA of the CDR3: TGTGCCAGCAGCGCGTCTAGCGGGGGGGCCGAAGAGACCCAGTACTTC. Translation gives CASSASSGGAEETQYF. This chain uses TRBV9 with TRBJ2-5, with 12 bases fitting TRBD2. V trimming: 3 bases; J trimming: 3 bases; junction bases outside the gene matches: 6. CDR1 and CDR2 from the germline V gene are SGDLS and YYNGEE. The CDR3 extends over 16 amino acids.

Only one count was recorded for this clone. The chain uses TRBV9 and TRBJ2-7; 9 bases line up with TRBD2. The CDR3 consists of 15 residues. Germline V gene data show CDR1 as SGDLS and CDR2 as YYNGEE. The ends lost 0 bases at V and 3 bases at J; junction bases unmatched: 4. CDR3 sequence (DNA): TGTGCCAGCAGCGTAGCGCCTAGCGGGGACTACGAGCAGTACTTC. This gives the protein CASSVAPSGDYEQYF. The full variable domain, completed using reference TRBV9 and TRBJ2-7, is DSGVTQTPKHLITATGQRVTLRCSPRSGDLSVYWYQQSLDQGLQFLIQYYNGEERAKGNILERFSAQQFPDLHSELNLSSLELGDSALYFCASSVAPSGDYEQYFGPGTRLTVT.

This clone was counted a single time. V gene TRBV5-1 combines with J gene TRBJ2-5; the match to TRBD1 covers 7 bases. Looked up from germline, CDR1 is SGHRS and CDR2 is YFSETQ. The CDR3 spans 13 residues. Trimming removed 3 bases from V and 4 bases from J; junction bases left unmatched: 3. CDR3 protein: CASSSGTAETQYF. DNA of the CDR3: TGCGCCAGCAGCTCCGGGACAGCAGAGACCCAGTACTTC.

The chain has TRBV2 and TRBJ1-4; D remains unclear. This CDR3 has 14 residues. Deletions cut 6 bases from V and 0 bases from J, with 8 bases between. In germline, CDR1 is SNHLY, CDR2 FYNNEI. The CDR3 protein is CASRPGTTNEKLFF. CDR3 bases: TGTGCCAGCAGGCCGGGTACAACTAATGAAAAACTGTTTTTT.

The CDR3 reads CASSSGQVPEQYF. The CDR3 coding sequence is TGCGCCAGCAGCAGCGGACAGGTTCCCGAGCAGTACTTC. The chain uses TRBV5-1 and TRBJ2-7, with 7 bases matching TRBD1. The CDR3 extends over 13 amino acids. The V gene's germline CDR1 is SGHRS and CDR2 YFSETQ. The V and J ends lost 4 bases and 6 bases, in that order; junction bases with no gene match: 7.

This chain links TRBV5-6 with TRBJ1-3, with TRBD1 matching 7 bases. The V segment lost 2 bases and the J segment 0 bases; nucleotides outside the gene matches: 8. Looked up from germline, CDR1 is SGHDT and CDR2 is YYEEEE. This CDR3 spans 17 amino acids. DNA of the CDR3: TGTGCCAGCAGCTTTCTTGGGACAGCCGACTCTGGAAACACCATATATTTT. This translates into CASSFLGTADSGNTIYF.

The chain is built from TRBV10-3 and TRBJ2-1; 9 nucleotides match TRBD2. V gave up 5 bases and J gave up 1 base; unmatched junction bases: 9. CDR3 size: 17 residues. Germline CDR1 reads ENHRY; CDR2 reads SYGVKD. For the CDR3, the DNA is TGTGCCATCAGTTATGACCTAGCGGGGTTATCCTACAATGAGCAGTTCTTC. This encodes CAISYDLAGLSYNEQFF.

The chain links TRBV14 to TRBJ2-1; 11 bases match TRBD2. CDR1 SGHDN and CDR2 FVKESK come from the germline V gene. J gave up 6 bases and V 4 bases, and 8 bases lay outside the gene matches. The CDR3 consists of 16 residues. CDR3 residues: CASSLISGGAGNEQFF. As DNA, the CDR3 is TGTGCCAGCAGCCTTATTAGCGGGGGGGCCGGCAATGAGCAGTTCTTC.